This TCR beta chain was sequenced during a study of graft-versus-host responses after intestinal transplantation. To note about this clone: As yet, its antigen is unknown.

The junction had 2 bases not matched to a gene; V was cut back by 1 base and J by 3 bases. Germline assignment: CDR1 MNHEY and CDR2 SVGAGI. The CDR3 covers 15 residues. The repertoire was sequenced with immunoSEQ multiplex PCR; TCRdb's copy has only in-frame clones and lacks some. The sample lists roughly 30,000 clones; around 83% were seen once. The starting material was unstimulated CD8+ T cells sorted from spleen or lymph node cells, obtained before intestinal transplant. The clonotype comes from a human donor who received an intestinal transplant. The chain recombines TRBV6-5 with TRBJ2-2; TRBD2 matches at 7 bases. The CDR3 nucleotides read TGTGCCAGCAGTTACTGGCTAGCGGACACCGGGGAGCTGTTTTTT. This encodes CASSYWLADTGELFF.